This TCR beta chain was sequenced for a study of shared clonotypes between healthy human individuals. The V gene's germline CDR1 is KGHSH and CDR2 LQKENI. The CDR3 has 18 amino acids. V was clipped by 0 bases and J by 4 bases, with 21 bases between them. TCRdb's copy holds only in-frame clones and misses some; the assay was immunoSEQ multiplex PCR. This sample has millions of clones, with approximately 94% found just once. Material: naive CD4+ T cells sorted from blood. Regarding subset: CD45RA+ positively selected. The receptor's source is a man aged 18 to 29 in good health. The chain carries TRBV18 and TRBJ2-5, with D perhaps matching TRBD2 (6 bases). CDR3 in amino acids: CASSPPSAGVRGGETQYF. CDR3 nucleotide sequence: TGTGCCAGCTCACCACCGTCAGCGGGCGTGCGGGGCGGAGAGACCCAGTACTTC.